This T cell receptor beta chain was documented in a study of T cell changes during pregnancy in multiple sclerosis. V shed 4 bases, J shed 5 bases, and the junction held 3 bases outside the gene matches. The CDR3 is 14 residues long. Germline V gene sequence: CDR1 SGHRS, CDR2 YFSETQ. The protocol was immunoSEQ multiplex PCR, while the TCRdb copy is restricted to in-frame clones and leaves out a portion. This table has roughly 39,000 clones, less than 95% appearing once. The sample here was CD4+ T cells from peripheral blood mononuclear cells, taken in the first trimester of pregnancy. This chain connects TRBV5-1 to TRBJ2-2; 9 bases fit TRBD1. This sequence originates from a female donor in good health, enrolled as a control in a pregnancy study. CDR3 residues: CASSAGQGTGELFF. Here the CDR3 DNA reads TGCGCCAGCAGCGCTGGACAGGGGACCGGGGAGCTGTTTTTT.